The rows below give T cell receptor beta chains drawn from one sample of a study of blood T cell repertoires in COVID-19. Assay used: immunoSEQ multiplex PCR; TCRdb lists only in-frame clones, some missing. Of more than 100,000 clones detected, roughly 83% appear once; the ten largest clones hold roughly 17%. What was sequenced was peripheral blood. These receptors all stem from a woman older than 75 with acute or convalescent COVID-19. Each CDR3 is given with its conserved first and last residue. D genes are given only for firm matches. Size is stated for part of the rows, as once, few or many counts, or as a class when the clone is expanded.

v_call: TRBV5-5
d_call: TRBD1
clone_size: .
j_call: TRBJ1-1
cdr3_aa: CASNWGQGGTEAFF
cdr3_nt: TGTGCCAGCAACTGGGGACAGGGCGGCACTGAAGCTTTCTTT

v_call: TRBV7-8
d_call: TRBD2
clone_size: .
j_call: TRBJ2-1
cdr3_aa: CASSLDSYLAGDLRNEQFF
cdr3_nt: TGTGCCAGCAGCTTAGACTCCTATTTAGCGGGAGACTTGAGGAATGAGCAGTTCTTC

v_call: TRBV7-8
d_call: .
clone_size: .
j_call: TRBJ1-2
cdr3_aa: CASSLGTGRIGYTF
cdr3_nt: TGTGCCAGCAGCTTAGGCACAGGGAGAATCGGCTACACCTTC

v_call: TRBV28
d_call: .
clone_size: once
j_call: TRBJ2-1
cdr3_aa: CASSPPLYEQFF
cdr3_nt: TGTGCCAGCAGTCCCCCCTTGTATGAGCAGTTCTTC

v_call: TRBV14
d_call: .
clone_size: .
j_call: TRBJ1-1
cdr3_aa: CASSQGGNTEAFF
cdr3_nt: TGTGCCAGCAGCCAAGGCGGGAACACTGAAGCTTTCTTT

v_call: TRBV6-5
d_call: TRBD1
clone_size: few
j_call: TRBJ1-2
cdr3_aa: CASSKPGTVNYGYTF
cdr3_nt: TGTGCCAGCAGCAAACCCGGGACAGTTAACTATGGCTACACCTTC

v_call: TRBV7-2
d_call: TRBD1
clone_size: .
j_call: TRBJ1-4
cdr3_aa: CASSYRGLSEKLFF
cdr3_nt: TGTGCCAGCAGCTACAGGGGGCTTTCTGAAAAACTGTTTTTT

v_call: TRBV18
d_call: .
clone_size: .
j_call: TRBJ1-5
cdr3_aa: CASSPRSGNNQPQHF
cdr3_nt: TGTGCCAGCTCACCCCGATCGGGGAACAATCAGCCCCAGCATTTT

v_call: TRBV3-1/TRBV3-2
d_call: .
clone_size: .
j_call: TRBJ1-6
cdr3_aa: CASSALTGGLFNSPLHF
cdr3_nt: TGTGCCAGCAGCGCCCTGACAGGCGGACTCTTTAATTCACCCCTCCACTTT

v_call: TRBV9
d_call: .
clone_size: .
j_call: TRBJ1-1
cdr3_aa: CASSNLGATEAFF
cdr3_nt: TGTGCCAGCAGCAACCTAGGTGCCACTGAAGCTTTCTTT

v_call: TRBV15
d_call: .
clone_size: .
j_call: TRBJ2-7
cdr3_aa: CATSPSTGSEQYF
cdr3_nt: TGTGCCACCAGCCCTTCAACAGGGAGCGAGCAGTACTTC

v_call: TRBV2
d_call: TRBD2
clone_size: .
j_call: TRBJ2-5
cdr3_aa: CASSGGTSVLAGYQETQYF
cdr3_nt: TGTGCCAGCAGTGGGGGGACTAGCGTTTTGGCGGGGTACCAAGAGACCCAGTACTTC

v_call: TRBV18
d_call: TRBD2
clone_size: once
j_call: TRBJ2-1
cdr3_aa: CASSRGTSGGAFDEQFF
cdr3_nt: TGTGCCAGCTCACGCGGGACTAGCGGGGGGGCCTTCGATGAGCAGTTCTTC

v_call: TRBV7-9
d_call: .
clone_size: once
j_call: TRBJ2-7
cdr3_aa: CASSLGPGYEQYF
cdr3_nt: TGTGCCAGCAGCTTAGGACCGGGTTACGAGCAGTACTTC

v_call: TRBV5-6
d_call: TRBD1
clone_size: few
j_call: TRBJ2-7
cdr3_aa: CASSWTGLSYGQYF
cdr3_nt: TGTGCCAGCAGCTGGACAGGGCTCTCCTACGGGCAGTACTTC

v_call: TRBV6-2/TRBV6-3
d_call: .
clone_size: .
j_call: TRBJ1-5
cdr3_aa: CASSYSGQGNQPQHF
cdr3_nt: TGTGCCAGCAGTTACTCGGGGCAGGGAAATCAGCCCCAGCATTTT

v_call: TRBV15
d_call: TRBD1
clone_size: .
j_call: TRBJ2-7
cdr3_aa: CATSHNPGQAYEQYF
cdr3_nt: TGTGCCACCAGTCATAATCCGGGACAGGCCTACGAGCAGTACTTC

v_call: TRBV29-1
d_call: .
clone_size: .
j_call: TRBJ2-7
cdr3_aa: CSVEFDTGSSYEQYF
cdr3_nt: TGCAGCGTTGAATTCGACACAGGGAGTTCCTACGAGCAGTACTTC

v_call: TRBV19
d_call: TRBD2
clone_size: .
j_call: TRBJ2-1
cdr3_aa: CASSIPLAGRAEQFF
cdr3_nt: TGTGCCAGTAGTATACCGCTAGCGGGAAGGGCTGAGCAGTTCTTC

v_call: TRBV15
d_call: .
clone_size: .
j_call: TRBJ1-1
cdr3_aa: CATSRAVGPGYPEAFF
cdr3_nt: TGTGCCACCAGCAGAGCAGTGGGTCCAGGGTATCCTGAAGCTTTCTTT

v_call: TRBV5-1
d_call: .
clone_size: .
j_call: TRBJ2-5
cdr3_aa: CASSLGRFQETQYF
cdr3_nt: TGCGCCAGCAGCTTGGGGCGGTTCCAAGAGACCCAGTACTTC

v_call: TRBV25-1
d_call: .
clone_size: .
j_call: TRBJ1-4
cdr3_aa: CASSVRWGVTSANEKLFF
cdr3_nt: TGTGCCAGCAGTGTACGGTGGGGAGTGACGTCGGCTAATGAAAAACTGTTTTTT

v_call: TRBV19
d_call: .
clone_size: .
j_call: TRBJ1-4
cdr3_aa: CASTRGSTNEKLFF
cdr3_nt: TGTGCCAGTACCAGGGGCAGCACTAATGAAAAACTGTTTTTT

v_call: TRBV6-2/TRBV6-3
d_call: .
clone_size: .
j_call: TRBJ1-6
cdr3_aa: CASSGGVRNSPLHF
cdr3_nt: TGTGCCAGCAGCGGCGGGGTACGAAATTCACCCCTCCACTTT

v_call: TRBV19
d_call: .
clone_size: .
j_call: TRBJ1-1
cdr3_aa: CASLDRTGFTEAFF
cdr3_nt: TGTGCCAGCTTAGACCGAACAGGATTCACTGAAGCTTTCTTT

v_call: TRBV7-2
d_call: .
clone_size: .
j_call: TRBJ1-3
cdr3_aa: CASSLAPGSASGGSGNTIYF
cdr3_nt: TGTGCCAGCAGCTTAGCTCCTGGATCGGCGTCGGGAGGATCTGGAAACACCATATATTTT

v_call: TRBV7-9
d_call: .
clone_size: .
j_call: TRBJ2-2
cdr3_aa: CASSSQDTNTGELFF
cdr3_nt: TGTGCCAGCAGCTCTCAGGACACTAACACCGGGGAGCTGTTTTTT

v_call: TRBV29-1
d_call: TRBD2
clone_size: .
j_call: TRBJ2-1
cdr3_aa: CSGTSGRADNEQFF
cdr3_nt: TGCAGCGGAACTAGCGGGAGGGCCGACAATGAGCAGTTCTTC

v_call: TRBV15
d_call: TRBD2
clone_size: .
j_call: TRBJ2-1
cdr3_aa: CATSRAAGGHNEQFF
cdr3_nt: TGTGCCACCAGCAGAGCAGCGGGAGGGCACAATGAGCAGTTCTTC

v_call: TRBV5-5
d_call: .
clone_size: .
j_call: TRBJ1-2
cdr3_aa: CASSYLRESYGYTF
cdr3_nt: TGTGCCAGCAGCTACCTCAGGGAAAGCTATGGCTACACCTTC

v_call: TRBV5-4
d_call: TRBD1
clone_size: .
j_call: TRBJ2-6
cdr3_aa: CASSFPGQGPSGANVLTF
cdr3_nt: TGTGCCAGCAGCTTTCCGGGACAGGGACCCTCTGGGGCCAACGTCCTGACTTTC

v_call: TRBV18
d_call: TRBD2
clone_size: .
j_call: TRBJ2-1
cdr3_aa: CASSPLAGGPGPYNEQFF
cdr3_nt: TGTGCCAGCTCACCACTAGCGGGGGGGCCGGGTCCCTACAATGAGCAGTTCTTC

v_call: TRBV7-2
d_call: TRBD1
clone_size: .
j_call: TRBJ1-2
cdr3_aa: CASSSNRDRGMPRAGYTF
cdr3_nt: TGTGCCAGCAGCTCAAACCGGGACAGGGGTATGCCCCGAGCCGGCTACACCTTC

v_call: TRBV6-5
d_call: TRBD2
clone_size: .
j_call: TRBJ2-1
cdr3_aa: CASGRGGYNEQFF
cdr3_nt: TGTGCCAGCGGCCGGGGGGGTTACAATGAGCAGTTCTTC

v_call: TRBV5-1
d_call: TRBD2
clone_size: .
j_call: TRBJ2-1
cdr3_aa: CASSFSGTSRDNEQFF
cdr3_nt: TGCGCCAGCAGCTTTTCCGGGACTAGCAGGGACAATGAGCAGTTCTTC

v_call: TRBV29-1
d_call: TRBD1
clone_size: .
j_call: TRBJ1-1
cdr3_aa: CSVGQGGTEAFF
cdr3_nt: TGCAGCGTCGGACAGGGGGGGACTGAAGCTTTCTTT

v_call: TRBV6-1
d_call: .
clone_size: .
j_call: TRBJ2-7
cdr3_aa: CASSEFQGKEYEQYF
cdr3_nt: TGTGCCAGCAGTGAGTTTCAGGGTAAAGAGTACGAGCAGTACTTC

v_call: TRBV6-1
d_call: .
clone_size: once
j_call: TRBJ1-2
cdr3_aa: CASSEGWEGIRGYTF
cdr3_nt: TGTGCCAGCAGTGAAGGATGGGAGGGGATCAGGGGCTACACCTTC

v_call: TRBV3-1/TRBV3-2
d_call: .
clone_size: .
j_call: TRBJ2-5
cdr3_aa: CASSRQQETQYF
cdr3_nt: TGTGCCAGCAGCCGTCAGCAAGAGACCCAGTACTTC

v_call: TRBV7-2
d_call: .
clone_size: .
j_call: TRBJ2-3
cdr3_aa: CASSSHSSGTQYF
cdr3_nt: TGTGCCAGCAGCTCGCATAGCTCGGGTACGCAGTATTTT

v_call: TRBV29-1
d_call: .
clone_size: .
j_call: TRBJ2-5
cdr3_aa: CSVGAYPGETQYF
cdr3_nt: TGCAGCGTTGGGGCATACCCTGGGGAGACCCAGTACTTC

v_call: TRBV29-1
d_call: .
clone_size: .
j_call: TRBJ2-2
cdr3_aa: CSVLTENTGELFF
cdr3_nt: TGCAGCGTTCTAACTGAGAACACCGGGGAGCTGTTTTTT

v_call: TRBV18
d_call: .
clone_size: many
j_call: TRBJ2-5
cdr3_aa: CASLTDSQETQYF
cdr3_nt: TGTGCCAGCTTGACGGACAGCCAAGAGACCCAGTACTTC

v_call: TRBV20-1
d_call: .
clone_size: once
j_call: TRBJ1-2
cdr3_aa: CSASRHGARGYTF
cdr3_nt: TGCAGTGCTAGTCGGCACGGCGCGAGGGGCTACACCTTC

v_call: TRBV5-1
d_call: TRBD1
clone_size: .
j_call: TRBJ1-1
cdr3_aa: CASSPGPGQGVNTEAFF
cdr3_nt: TGCGCCAGCAGCCCGGGGCCGGGACAGGGTGTGAACACTGAAGCTTTCTTT

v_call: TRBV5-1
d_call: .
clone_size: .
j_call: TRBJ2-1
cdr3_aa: CASSLSGKNEQFF
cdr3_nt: TGCGCCAGCAGCTTGTCCGGGAAAAATGAGCAGTTCTTC

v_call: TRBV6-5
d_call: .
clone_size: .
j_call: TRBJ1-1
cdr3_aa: CASSMRYRANTEAFF
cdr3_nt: TGTGCCAGCAGTATGCGTTACAGGGCGAACACTGAAGCTTTCTTT

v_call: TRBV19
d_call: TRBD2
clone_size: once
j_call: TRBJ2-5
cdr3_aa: CASSTKRERETQYF
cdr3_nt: TGTGCCAGTAGTACCAAGCGGGAGAGGGAGACCCAGTACTTC

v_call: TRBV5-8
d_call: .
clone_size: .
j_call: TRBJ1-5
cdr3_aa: CASSYGLPGLAQHF
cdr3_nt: TGTGCCAGCAGCTACGGACTTCCAGGATTGGCCCAGCATTTT

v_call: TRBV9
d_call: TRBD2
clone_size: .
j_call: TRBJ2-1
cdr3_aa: CASSPGLVRGREQFF
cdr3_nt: TGTGCCAGCAGCCCGGGACTAGTGAGAGGTAGGGAGCAGTTCTTC

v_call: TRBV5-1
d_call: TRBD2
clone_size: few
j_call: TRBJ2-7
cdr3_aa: CASSSTGTSSYEQYF
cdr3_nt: TGCGCCAGCAGCTCCACCGGGACTAGCAGCTACGAGCAGTACTTC

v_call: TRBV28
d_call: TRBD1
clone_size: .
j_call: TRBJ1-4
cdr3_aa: CASSLATGGNEKLFF
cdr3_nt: TGTGCCAGCAGTCTAGCGACAGGGGGCAATGAAAAACTGTTTTTT

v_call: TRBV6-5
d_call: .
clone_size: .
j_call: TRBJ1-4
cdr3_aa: CASSSHRATNEKLFF
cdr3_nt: TGTGCCAGCAGTTCACACAGGGCAACTAATGAAAAACTGTTTTTT

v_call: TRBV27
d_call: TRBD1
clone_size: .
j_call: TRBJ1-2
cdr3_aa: CASSLGQGSHGYTF
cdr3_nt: TGTGCCAGCAGTCTCGGACAGGGGAGTCATGGCTACACCTTC

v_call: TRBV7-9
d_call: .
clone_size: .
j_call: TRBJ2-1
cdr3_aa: CASSHQTTGQFF
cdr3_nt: TGTGCCAGCAGCCACCAGACTACGGGGCAGTTCTTC

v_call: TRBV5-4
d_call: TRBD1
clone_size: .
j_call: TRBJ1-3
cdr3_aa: CASSVQGAQGNTIYF
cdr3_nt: TGTGCCAGCAGCGTACAGGGGGCGCAGGGAAACACCATATATTTT

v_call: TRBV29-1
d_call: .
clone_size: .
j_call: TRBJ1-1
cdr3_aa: CSVAGLWTTEAFF
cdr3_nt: TGCAGCGTAGCAGGGTTGTGGACCACTGAAGCTTTCTTT

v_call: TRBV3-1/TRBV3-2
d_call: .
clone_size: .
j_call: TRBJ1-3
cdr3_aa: CASSEYRDTESGNTIYF
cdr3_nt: TGTGCCAGCAGCGAATACCGGGACACCGAATCTGGAAACACCATATATTTT

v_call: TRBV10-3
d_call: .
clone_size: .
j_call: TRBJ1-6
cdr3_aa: CAISEEVRGSPLHF
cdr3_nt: TGTGCCATCAGTGAAGAGGTTCGCGGTTCACCCCTCCACTTT

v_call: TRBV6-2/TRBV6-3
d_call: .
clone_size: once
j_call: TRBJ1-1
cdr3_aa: CASSYTGAITEAFF
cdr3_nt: TGTGCCAGCAGTTATACGGGTGCGATCACTGAAGCTTTCTTT